There are a few counts of the clone carrying this T cell receptor beta chain. Its specificity is not known. The record originates from a study of blood T cells in healthy people across ages. Study observations and caveats: The authors considered diversity estimates from one million T cells to be underestimates.

Sample-barcoded 5' priming and a J-beta primer mix drove a second PCR of roughly 7 to 11 cycles. TCRdb reanalysed the 5' RACE reads using MiXCR and keeps one entry per CDR3 protein. The repertoire holds 550,000 to 750,000 distinct CDR3 sequences, with under 25% as singletons. The CDR3 extends over 14 amino acids. J was trimmed by 11 bases and V by 3 bases; bases with no gene match: 13. Germline V lookup: CDR1 DFQATT, CDR2 SNEGSKA (reference sequence). This sequence was found in a man in his 70s in good health. The source material was blood. V and J are TRBV20-1 and TRBJ2-5; 9 positions agree with TRBD1. The CDR3 protein is CSARDRGRDYRQYF. The CDR3 DNA is TGCAGTGCTAGGGACAGGGGAAGGGATTACAGGCAGTACTTC.